A single sample gave rise to the 21 T cell receptor beta chains below, sequenced in a study of T cells after yellow fever vaccination. Each CDR3 protein is one row after TCRdb ran MiXCR on the 5' RACE reads. The sample has just over 250,000 distinct CDR3 sequences, roughly 5% seen once. The material sequenced was CD4+ T cells sorted from PBMCs, taken on the day of the yellow fever booster vaccination. These receptors originate from a man aged 18 to 30 who received the YFV17D yellow fever vaccine.

The sample holds many counts of this clonotype. The chain has TRBV5-1 and TRBJ1-1; 10 bases are shared with TRBD1. The germline V gene encodes CDR1 SGHRS and CDR2 YFSETQ. CDR3 length: 15 residues. V lost 3 bases and J lost 1; bases outside the gene matches: 3. CDR3 in amino acids: CASSWTGGSNTEAFF. As DNA, the CDR3 is TGCGCCAGCAGCTGGACAGGGGGATCGAACACTGAAGCTTTCTTT. Looking up the rest from reference TRBV5-1 and TRBJ1-1 gives the full variable domain: KAGVTQTPRYLIKTRGQQVTLSCSPISGHRSVSWYQQTPGQGLQFLFEYFSETQRNKGNFPGRFSGRQFSNSRSEMNVSTLELGDSALYLCASSWTGGSNTEAFFGQGTRLTVV.

V usage is TRBV5-1 and J usage is TRBJ2-3, with 12 bases aligning to TRBD2. Per the germline V gene, CDR1 is SGHRS and CDR2 is YFSETQ. The CDR3 runs to 15 residues. After removal of 3 bases from V and 4 bases from J, the junction contained 3 bases not matched to a gene. CDR3 nucleotide sequence: TGCGCCAGCAGCTGGACTAGCGGGATCGCAGATACGCAGTATTTT. As protein: CASSWTSGIADTQYF.

The chain couples TRBV20-1 to TRBJ1-1, with D hard to call. Deletions cut 0 bases from V and 10 bases from J, with 9 bases between. The CDR3 runs to 11 residues. Germline V gene lookup returns CDR1 DFQATT and CDR2 SNEGSKA (reference sequence). CDR3 DNA: TGCAGTGCTAGAGAGGGTCAATCAGCTTTCTTT. Encoded protein: CSAREGQSAFF.

A few counts support this clonotype. This rearrangement joins TRBV28 to TRBJ2-7; D is tentatively TRBD1 or TRBD2 (5 bases each). In germline, CDR1 is MDHEN, CDR2 SYDVKM. Trimming cost V 5 bases and J 6 bases, with 11 bases left between them. The length of the CDR3 is 12 residues. The CDR3 reads CASSPSGGEQYV. The CDR3 DNA reads TGTGCCAGCAGTCCGTCTGGGGGCGAGCAGTACGTC.

The V call is TRBV5-1, the J call TRBJ1-2; weak D call: TRBD1 (5 bases). Trimming stripped 2 bases from V and 8 bases from J, with 13 bases between. CDR1 is SGHRS and CDR2 is YFSETQ in the germline V gene. CDR3 length: 13 residues. CDR3 DNA sequence: TGCGCCAGCAGCTTCGGGGGGGATCGAGGCTACACCTTC. The encoded protein is CASSFGGDRGYTF.

This chain links TRBV7-2 with TRBJ2-7; 11 nucleotides agree with TRBD2. V was pared by 4 bases and J by 4 bases, with 6 bases of the junction left unmatched. The V gene's germline CDR1 is SGHTA and CDR2 FQGNSA. The CDR3 consists of 15 residues. The CDR3 spells CASSSRSGGAYEQYF. CDR3 coding DNA: TGTGCCAGCAGCTCCCGTAGCGGGGGGGCTTACGAGCAGTACTTC.

This clonotype appeared a few times. J is TRBJ2-7 and V is TRBV10-3, with a weak D call TRBD2 (5 bases). CDR1 ENHRY and CDR2 SYGVKD come from the germline V gene. The CDR3 runs to 14 residues. Trimming left V 3 bases short and J 3 bases short, with 12 bases between. The CDR3 region has the DNA TGTGCCATCAGTGATGGGGTCCGGGGCTACGAGCAGTACTTC. Protein: CAISDGVRGYEQYF.

This clonotype was counted only a few times. CDR3 nucleotide sequence: TGTGCCAGCAGCCTTGCACCCCCGCCAAATGAGCAGTTCTTC. It encodes CASSLAPPPNEQFF. This chain connects TRBV6-5 to TRBJ2-1, with unresolved D. The V gene lost 6 bases and the J gene lost 7 bases, with 16 bases spanning the gap. The CDR3 spans 14 residues. Germline V gives CDR1 MNHEY, CDR2 SVGAGI.

The rearrangement uses TRBV15 and TRBJ2-7; D perhaps matches TRBD1 (5 bases). The V gene lost 0 bases and the J gene lost 5 bases, with 14 bases spanning the gap. The V gene's germline CDR1 is LNHNV and CDR2 YYDKDF (reference sequence). The CDR3 sequence is 15 residues long. DNA for the CDR3: TGTGCCACCAGCAGAGATCGGAGCAGGGCCGACGAGCAGTACTTC. Protein: CATSRDRSRADEQYF. The entire variable domain, with the rest obtained from reference TRBV15 and TRBJ2-7, is as follows: DAMVIQNPRYQVTQFGKPVTLSCSQTLNHNVMYWYQQKSSQAPKLLFHYYDKDFNNEADTPDNFQSRRPNTSFCFLDIRSPGLGDTAMYLCATSRDRSRADEQYFGPGTRLTVT.

This clonotype was counted a few times. The chain links TRBV12-3 or TRBV12-4 to TRBJ1-2, with D unresolved. The CDR3 length is 14 residues. Trimming removed 3 bases at V and 3 bases at J, with 11 bases between. In nucleotides, the CDR3 is TGTGCCAGCAGTTTTCCGGGATGGGACTATGGCTACACCTTC. Its translation: CASSFPGWDYGYTF.

This clonotype has just a few counts. The rearrangement links TRBV6-6 to TRBJ1-4, with a weak D call TRBD1 (5 bases). The CDR3 covers 15 residues. V lost 5 bases to trimming and J lost 4 bases, with 14 bases between them. From germline, CDR1 is MNHNY and CDR2 SVGAGI (reference sequence). The CDR3 here is CASSPQGRGNEKLFF. The CDR3 DNA is TGTGCCAGCAGTCCTCAGGGCCGGGGTAATGAAAAACTGTTTTTT.

This sequence joins TRBV10-3 and TRBJ2-2; 12 nucleotides match TRBD1. Germline CDR1 reads ENHRY; CDR2 reads SYGVKD. The junction had 12 bases not matched to a gene; V was cut back by 10 bases and J by 3 bases. This CDR3 spans 17 amino acids. In DNA form, the CDR3 reads TGTGCCACGGGAACCGGGACAGGGGGCGAAGACACCGGGGAGCTGTTTTTT. Protein sequence: CATGTGTGGEDTGELFF.

The chain carries TRBV10-3 and TRBJ1-6, with 9 bases identical to TRBD1. The CDR3 spans 14 residues. Germline V gene sequence: CDR1 ENHRY, CDR2 SYGVKD. The V gene end was trimmed by 8 bases and the J gene end by 7 bases; junction bases not matched to a gene: 6. CDR3 nucleotide sequence: TGTGCCATCCGCGGGGACAGGGAAAATTCACCCCTCCACTTT. Translation: CAIRGDRENSPLHF.

This clonotype turned up a few times. The chain carries TRBV7-2 and TRBJ1-2; D is undetermined. This CDR3 comprises 12 residues. The germline V gene has CDR1 SGHTA and CDR2 FQGNSA. Trimming pared 3 bases from V and 8 bases from J, leaving 10 bases between. As DNA, the CDR3 is TGTGCCAGCAGCTTCGGGTCAGGAGGCTACACCTTC. It encodes CASSFGSGGYTF.

This clonotype was recorded many times. The chain uses TRBV28 and TRBJ2-2; 7 bases are shared with TRBD2. The V segment lost 6 bases and the J segment 5 bases; nucleotides outside the gene matches: 9. CDR1 is MDHEN and CDR2 is SYDVKM in the germline V gene. CDR3 length: 15 residues. CDR3 DNA sequence: TGTGCCAGCAGGGGAGGACGGGGAGGGACCGGGGAGCTGTTTTTT. The encoded protein is CASRGGRGGTGELFF.

This clonotype was detected only a few times. The chain combines TRBV5-1 with TRBJ2-3, with D hard to call. Germline assignment: CDR1 SGHRS and CDR2 YFSETQ. Trimming removed 0 bases at V and 0 bases at J, with 8 bases between. The CDR3 totals 15 residues. The CDR3 DNA follows: TGCGCCAGCAGCTTGGGGGGTTATAGCACAGATACGCAGTATTTT. As protein: CASSLGGYSTDTQYF.

The rearrangement uses TRBV20-1 and TRBJ2-1; 7 nucleotides agree with TRBD2. J gave up 16 bases and V 2 bases, and 8 bases lay outside the gene matches. Per germline, CDR1 DFQATT and CDR2 SNEGSKA (reference sequence). This CDR3 comprises 11 residues. CDR3 region: CSARTREVVFF. CDR3 in DNA: TGCAGTGCTAGAACCCGGGAGGTTGTATTCTTC.

The sample holds a few counts of this clonotype. J is TRBJ2-3 and V is TRBV19, with 10 nucleotides matching TRBD2. The CDR3 sequence is 14 residues long. Germline CDR1 is LNHDA and CDR2 is SQIVND (reference sequence). Losses at the gene ends were 2 bases for V and 8 bases for J; bases not matched to a gene: 4. For the CDR3, the DNA is TGTGCCAGTAGTATACTAGCGGGGGCGAGTACGCAGTATTTT. It specifies CASSILAGASTQYF.

This clonotype was recorded at least ten times. V is TRBV9 and J is TRBJ2-5; 10 nucleotides align to TRBD1. After removal of 0 bases from V and 5 bases from J, the junction contained 7 bases not matched to a gene. The CDR3 has 16 residues. Germline CDR1 and CDR2: SGDLS and YYNGEE. The CDR3 spells CASSVGVTGGYETQYF. The CDR3 region has the DNA TGTGCCAGCAGCGTAGGAGTGACAGGGGGCTATGAGACCCAGTACTTC.

The gene calls are TRBV7-6 and TRBJ2-1; a possible D gene is TRBD2 (6 bases). Germline assignment: CDR1 SGHVS and CDR2 FNYEAQ. The CDR3 spans 14 residues. Deletions cut 5 bases from V and 6 bases from J, with 14 bases between. The CDR3 reads CASSRRVGGNEQFF. CDR3 bases: TGTGCCAGCAGCCGACGTGTGGGGGGCAATGAGCAGTTCTTC.

This clonotype was seen only a few times. The chain is built from TRBV30 and TRBJ2-5; 7 nucleotides align to TRBD2. The V gene end was trimmed by 3 bases and the J gene end by 5 bases; junction bases not matched to a gene: 3. In germline, CDR1 is GTSNPN, CDR2 SVGIG (reference sequence). The CDR3 is 12 residues long. This CDR3 reads CAWRTSRETQYF. DNA for the CDR3: TGTGCCTGGAGGACTAGCCGCGAGACCCAGTACTTC.